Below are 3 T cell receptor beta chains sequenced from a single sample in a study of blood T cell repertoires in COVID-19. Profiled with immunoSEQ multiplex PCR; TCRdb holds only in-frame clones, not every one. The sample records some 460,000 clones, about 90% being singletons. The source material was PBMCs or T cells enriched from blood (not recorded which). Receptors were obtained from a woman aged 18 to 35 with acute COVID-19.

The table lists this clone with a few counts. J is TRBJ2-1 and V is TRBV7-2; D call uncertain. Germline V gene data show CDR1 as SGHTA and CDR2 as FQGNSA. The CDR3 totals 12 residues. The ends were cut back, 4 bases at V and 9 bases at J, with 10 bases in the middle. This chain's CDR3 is CASSSQFSEQFF. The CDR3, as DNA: TGTGCCAGCAGCTCCCAATTCAGTGAGCAGTTCTTC.

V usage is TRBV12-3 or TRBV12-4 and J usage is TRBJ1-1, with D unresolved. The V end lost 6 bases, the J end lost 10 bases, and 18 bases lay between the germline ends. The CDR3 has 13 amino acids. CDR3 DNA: TGTGCCAGCAGCCTCGACTCCCGTCTACCAGCTTTCTTT. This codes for CASSLDSRLPAFF.

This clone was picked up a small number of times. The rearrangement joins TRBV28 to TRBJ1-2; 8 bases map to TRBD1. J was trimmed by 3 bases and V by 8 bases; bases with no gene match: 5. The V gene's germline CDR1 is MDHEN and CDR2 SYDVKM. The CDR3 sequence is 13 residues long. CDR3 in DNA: TGTGCCAGCCAAGGACAGGGCGACTATGGCTACACCTTC. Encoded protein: CASQGQGDYGYTF.